The 16 T cell receptor beta chains below come from one sample, sequenced in a study of T cell repertoires in cytomegalovirus infection. Antigens of these TCRs are unknown. Each CDR3 protein gets one entry after TCRdb re-called the reads with MiXCR. The sample carries 310,000 or so distinct CDR3 sequences, roughly 25% recorded once. This specimen was cultured PBMCs, taken from culture after CMV antigen stimulation. Every receptor here comes from a human donor in good health (CMV status not recorded). Some clones in this sample may be carry-over from other donors' samples.

Ten or more counts support this clonotype. The genes are TRBV7-2 and TRBJ2-7; the D gene is possibly TRBD1 (5 bases). Germline V lookup: CDR1 SGHTA, CDR2 FQGNSA. This CDR3 comprises 14 residues. V lost 1 base and J 1 base, leaving 8 bases between the germline ends. The CDR3: CASSLGGRSYEQYF. The CDR3 nucleotides are TGTGCCAGCAGCTTAGGGGGCAGGTCCTACGAGCAGTACTTC.

The chain links TRBV7-9 to TRBJ2-1; D is possibly TRBD1 or TRBD2 (5 bases each). The CDR3 contains 19 residues. Trimming pared 2 bases from V and 1 base from J, leaving 21 bases between. Germline CDR1 SEHNR, CDR2 FQNEAQ (reference sequence). The DNA for the CDR3 is TGTGCCAGCAGCTTAAGGAGAATTTCGGGACCCGCTTCCTACAATGAGCAGTTCTTC. This sequence encodes CASSLRRISGPASYNEQFF.

In this sample, this clonotype turned up a few times. The V call is TRBV7-2, the J call TRBJ2-7, with 8 bases identical to TRBD2. J was trimmed by 3 bases and V by 5 bases; bases with no gene match: 9. The germline gives CDR1 SGHTA, CDR2 FQGNSA. CDR3 size: 15 residues. The CDR3 region is CASSLLGRAHYEQYF. The CDR3 nucleotides read TGTGCCAGCAGCCTCCTCGGGAGGGCCCACTACGAGCAGTACTTC.

This clonotype was counted a few times. The chain links TRBV6-2 or TRBV6-3 to TRBJ1-1; a weak D match, TRBD1 (6 bases). V dropped 2 bases and J dropped 5 bases, with 12 bases sitting between them. The CDR3 extends over 14 amino acids. The V gene's germline CDR1 is MNHEY and CDR2 SVGEGT. As DNA, the CDR3 is TGTGCCAGCAGTTACCCCAGGGGACGAACTGAAGCTTTCTTT. As protein: CASSYPRGRTEAFF.

This clonotype was seen repeatedly, ten times or more. This chain connects TRBV7-2 to TRBJ2-4, with 10 bases matching TRBD2. The CDR3 loop spans 17 amino acids. From germline, CDR1 is SGHTA and CDR2 FQGNSA. V shed 1 base and J 7 bases; nucleotides not matched to a gene: 10. CDR3 amino acids: CASSLEPSGSPLNIQYF. The CDR3 nucleotides are TGTGCCAGCAGCTTAGAGCCTAGCGGGAGTCCCTTGAACATTCAGTACTTC.

The CDR3 loop is CASSPWTSGRNTGELFF. CDR3 sequence (DNA): TGTGCCAGCTCACCCTGGACTAGCGGGAGAAACACCGGGGAGCTGTTTTTT. The chain is built from TRBV18 and TRBJ2-2; 13 bases match TRBD2. The V segment lost 3 bases and the J segment 2 bases; nucleotides outside the gene matches: 3. This CDR3 spans 17 amino acids. The germline V gene encodes CDR1 KGHSH and CDR2 LQKENI.

CDR3 coding DNA: TGTGCCAGCAGTTTATGGGGGAGAGAGGAGACCCAGTACTTC. Encoded protein: CASSLWGREETQYF. The chain has TRBV12-3 or TRBV12-4 and TRBJ2-5; D is possibly TRBD1 or TRBD2 (5 bases each). CDR3 length: 14 residues. Trimming took 2 bases from V and 5 from J, leaving 12 bases between them.

The chain couples TRBV30 to TRBJ1-3; maybe TRBD1 (5 bases). The ends were cut back, 7 bases at V and 4 bases at J, with 17 bases in the middle. Germline CDR1 and CDR2: GTSNPN and SVGIG (reference sequence). This CDR3 contains 14 residues. The CDR3 is CASSGPRSGNTIYF. As DNA, the CDR3 is TGTGCCTCCTCGGGGCCTCGGAGCGGAAACACCATATATTTT.

The chain has TRBV7-9 and TRBJ2-7, with a weak D call TRBD1 (5 bases). The CDR3 covers 13 residues. Germline loops: CDR1 SEHNR, CDR2 FQNEAQ (reference sequence). The ends were cut back, 5 bases at V and 3 bases at J, with 11 bases in the middle. DNA of the CDR3: TGTGCCAGCAGCATCGACAGCCACTACGAGCAGTACGTC. It specifies CASSIDSHYEQYV.

This clonotype was seen more than once but under ten times. This rearrangement joins TRBV28 to TRBJ2-3; 11 bases are a match to TRBD2. Germline assignment: CDR1 MDHEN and CDR2 SYDVKM. Trimming cost V 10 bases and J 5 bases; bases outside gene matches: 11. This CDR3 is 15 amino acids long. The CDR3 loop reads CATYTSGRELDTQYF. CDR3 DNA: TGTGCCACCTACACTAGCGGGAGAGAGTTAGATACGCAGTATTTT.

This clonotype was seen a few times. V usage is TRBV2 and J usage is TRBJ2-7, with D perhaps matching TRBD1 (6 bases). CDR1 SNHLY and CDR2 FYNNEI come from the germline V gene. This CDR3 spans 13 amino acids. V lost 10 bases and J lost 3, with 16 bases in between. DNA for the CDR3: TGTGCCACCAAACCCCAGGGGATCTACGAGCAGTACGTC. It specifies CATKPQGIYEQYV.

This clonotype was recorded at least ten times. The rearrangement joins TRBV12-3 or TRBV12-4 to TRBJ2-1; 7 bases are shared with TRBD2. This CDR3 contains 18 residues. Trimming removed 3 bases from V and 4 bases from J; junction bases left unmatched: 15. In DNA, the CDR3 is TGTGCCAGCAGTTTCCCCTTGGGGACTACCAAGGGTTACAATGAGCAGTTCTTC. Translation: CASSFPLGTTKGYNEQFF.

The chain couples TRBV6-2 or TRBV6-3 to TRBJ2-7; D is unclear. The CDR3 spans 14 residues. Trimming removed 2 bases at V and 4 bases at J, with 12 bases between. Germline V gene lookup returns CDR1 MNHEY and CDR2 SVGEGT. The CDR3, as DNA: TGTGCCAGCAGTTACAACTTGGGGTCGTACGAGCAGTACGTC. Translated, it gives CASSYNLGSYEQYV.

This chain uses TRBV14 with TRBJ2-1; 9 nucleotides line up with TRBD2. Germline CDR1 SGHDN, CDR2 FVKESK. V was clipped by 3 bases and J by 4 bases; unmatched bases: 7. The CDR3 is 16 residues long. CDR3 nucleotide sequence: TGTGCCAGCAGCCAGTTAGGGCTAGCGGGATACAATGAGCAGTTCTTC. Protein product: CASSQLGLAGYNEQFF.

The genes are TRBV5-1 and TRBJ2-5, with a tentative D call TRBD1 (5 bases). This CDR3 comprises 17 residues. Per the germline V gene, CDR1 is SGHRS and CDR2 is YFSETQ. Trimming removed 0 bases from V and 1 base from J, with 16 bases in between. CDR3 protein: CASSLVRRRDSQETQYF. CDR3 coding DNA: TGCGCCAGCAGCTTGGTTAGGCGTCGAGACAGCCAAGAGACCCAGTACTTC. Full variable domain (rest looked up from reference TRBV5-1 and TRBJ2-5): KAGVTQTPRYLIKTRGQQVTLSCSPISGHRSVSWYQQTPGQGLQFLFEYFSETQRNKGNFPGRFSGRQFSNSRSEMNVSTLELGDSALYLCASSLVRRRDSQETQYFGPGTRLLVL.

This clonotype was seen repeatedly, ten times or more. The V and J genes are TRBV7-6 and TRBJ2-2, with unresolved D. The V gene's germline CDR1 is SGHVS and CDR2 FNYEAQ. Trimming removed 1 base from V and 6 bases from J, with 15 bases in between. This CDR3 spans 16 amino acids. The CDR3 reads CASSLEVATSAGELFF. The CDR3 DNA follows: TGTGCCAGCAGCTTAGAAGTAGCCACCTCCGCCGGGGAGCTGTTTTTT.